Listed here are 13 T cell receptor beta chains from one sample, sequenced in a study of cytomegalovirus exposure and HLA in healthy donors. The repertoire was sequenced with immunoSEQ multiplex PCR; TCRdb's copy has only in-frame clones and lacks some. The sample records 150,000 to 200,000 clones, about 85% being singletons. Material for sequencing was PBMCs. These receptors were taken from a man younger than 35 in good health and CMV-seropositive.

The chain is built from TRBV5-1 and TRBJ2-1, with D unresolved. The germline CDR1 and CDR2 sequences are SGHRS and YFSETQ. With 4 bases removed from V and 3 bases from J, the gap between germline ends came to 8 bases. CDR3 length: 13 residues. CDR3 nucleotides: TGCGCCAGCAGCCCTCCCGGCTACAATGAGCAGTTCTTC. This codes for CASSPPGYNEQFF.

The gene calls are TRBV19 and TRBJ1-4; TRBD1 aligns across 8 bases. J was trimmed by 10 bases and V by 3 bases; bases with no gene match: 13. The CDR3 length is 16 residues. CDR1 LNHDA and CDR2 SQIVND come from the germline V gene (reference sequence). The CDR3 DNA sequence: TGTGCCAGTAGTATGGGGACAGGACCCCTAAGCGGAAAACTGTTTTTT. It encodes CASSMGTGPLSGKLFF. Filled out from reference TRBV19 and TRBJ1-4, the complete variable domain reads DGGITQSPKYLFRKEGQNVTLSCEQNLNHDAMYWYRQDPGQGLRLIYYSQIVNDFQKGDIAEGYSVSREKKESFPLTVTSAQKNPTAFYLCASSMGTGPLSGKLFFGSGTQLSVL.

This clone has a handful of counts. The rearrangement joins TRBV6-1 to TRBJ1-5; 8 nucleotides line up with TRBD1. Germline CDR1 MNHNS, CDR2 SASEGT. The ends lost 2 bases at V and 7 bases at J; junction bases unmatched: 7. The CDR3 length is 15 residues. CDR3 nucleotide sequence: TGTGCCAGCAGTGAAAGGCGACAGGGGACCCAGCCCCAGCATTTT. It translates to CASSERRQGTQPQHF.

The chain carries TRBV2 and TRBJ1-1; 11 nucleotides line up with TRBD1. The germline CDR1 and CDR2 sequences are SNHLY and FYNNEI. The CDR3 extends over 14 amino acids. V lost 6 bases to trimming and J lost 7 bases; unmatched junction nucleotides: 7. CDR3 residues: CASSPGQGASEAFF. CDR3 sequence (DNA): TGTGCCAGCAGCCCCGGACAGGGGGCGAGTGAAGCTTTCTTT.

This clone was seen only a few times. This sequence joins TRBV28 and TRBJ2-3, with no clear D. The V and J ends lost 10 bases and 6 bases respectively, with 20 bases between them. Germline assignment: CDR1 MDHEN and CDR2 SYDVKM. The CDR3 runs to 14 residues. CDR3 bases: TGTGCCACATACCCCGTAGTGCAAGCTGATACGCAGTATTTT. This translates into CATYPVVQADTQYF.

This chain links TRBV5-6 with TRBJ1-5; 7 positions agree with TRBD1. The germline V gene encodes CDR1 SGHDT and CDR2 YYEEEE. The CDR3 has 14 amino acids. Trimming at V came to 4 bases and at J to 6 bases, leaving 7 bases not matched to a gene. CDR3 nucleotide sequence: TGTGCCAGCAGCCAGACAGGGAGAAGTCAGCCCCAGCATTTT. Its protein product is CASSQTGRSQPQHF.

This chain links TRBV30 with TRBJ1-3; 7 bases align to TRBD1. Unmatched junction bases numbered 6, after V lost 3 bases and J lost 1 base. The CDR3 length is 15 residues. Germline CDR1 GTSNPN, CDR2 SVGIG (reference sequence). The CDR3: CAWSPQGSSGNTIYF. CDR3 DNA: TGTGCCTGGAGCCCACAGGGGAGTTCTGGAAACACCATATATTTT.

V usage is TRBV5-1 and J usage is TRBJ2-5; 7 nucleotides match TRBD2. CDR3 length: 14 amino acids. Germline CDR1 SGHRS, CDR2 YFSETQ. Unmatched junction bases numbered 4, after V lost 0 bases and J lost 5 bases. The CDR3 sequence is CASSLAPGGETQYF. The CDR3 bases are TGCGCCAGCAGCTTGGCTCCCGGGGGGGAGACCCAGTACTTC.

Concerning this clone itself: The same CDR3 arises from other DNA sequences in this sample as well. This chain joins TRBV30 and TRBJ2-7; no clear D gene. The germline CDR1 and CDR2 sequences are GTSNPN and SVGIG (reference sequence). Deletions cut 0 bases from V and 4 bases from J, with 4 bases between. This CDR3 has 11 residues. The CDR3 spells CAWSVSYEQYF. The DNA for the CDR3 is TGTGCCTGGAGTGTTAGTTACGAGCAGTACTTC.

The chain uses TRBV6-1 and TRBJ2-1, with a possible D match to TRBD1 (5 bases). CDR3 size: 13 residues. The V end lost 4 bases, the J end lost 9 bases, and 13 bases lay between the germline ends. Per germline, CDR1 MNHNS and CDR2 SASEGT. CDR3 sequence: CASSVRGQGEQFF. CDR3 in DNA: TGTGCCAGCAGTGTAAGAGGTCAGGGTGAGCAGTTCTTC.

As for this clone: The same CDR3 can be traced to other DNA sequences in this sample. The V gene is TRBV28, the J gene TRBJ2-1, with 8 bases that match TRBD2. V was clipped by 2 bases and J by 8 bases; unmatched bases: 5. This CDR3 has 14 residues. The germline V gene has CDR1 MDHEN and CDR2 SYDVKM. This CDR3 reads CASSLGLAGDEQFF. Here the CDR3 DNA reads TGTGCCAGCAGTTTAGGACTAGCCGGGGATGAGCAGTTCTTC.

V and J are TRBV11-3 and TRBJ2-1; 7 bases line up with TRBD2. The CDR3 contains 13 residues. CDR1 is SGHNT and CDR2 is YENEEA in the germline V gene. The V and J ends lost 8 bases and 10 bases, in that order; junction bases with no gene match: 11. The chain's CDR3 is CASEERGPGEQFF. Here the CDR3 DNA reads TGTGCCAGCGAGGAGCGGGGCCCCGGGGAGCAGTTCTTC.

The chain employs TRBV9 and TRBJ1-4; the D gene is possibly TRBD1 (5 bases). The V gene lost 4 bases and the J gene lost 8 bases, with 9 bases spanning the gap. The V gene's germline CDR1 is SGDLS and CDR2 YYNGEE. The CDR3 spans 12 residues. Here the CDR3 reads CASSPRGEKLFF. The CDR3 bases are TGTGCCAGCAGCCCCCGGGGGGAAAAACTGTTTTTT.